The entry below describes one T cell receptor (beta chain). Time point of the sample: before trial treatment. TRAV- and TRBV-specific primers were used for first-strand cDNA, which covered alpha and beta chains. Over approximately 20 PCR cycles, TCRs were amplified from a constant-region primer and V-primer adapter. mRNA, after isolation, was amplified by in vitro transcription. Each CDR3 protein gets one entry after TCRdb re-called the reads with MiXCR. This sample yields 60,000 to 90,000 distinct CDR3 sequences, of which approximately 31% are seen a single time; 11% belongs to the top ten. The data belong to a study of low-dose radiotherapy and immunotherapy resistance in tumors. Study information: At a dose of 200 mg/m2, intravenous cyclophosphamide was given every two weeks, one day before radiation and immunotherapy.

The sample consisted of PBMCs, taken before treatment. The source is a female donor with ovarian cancer.

The CDR3 is CASSLRRGINVLTF. CDR3 sequence (DNA): TGTGCCAGCAGCTTGAGGCGGGGAATTAACGTCCTGACTTTC. J is TRBJ2-6 and V is TRBV5-6, with D tentatively TRBD2 (6 bases). Germline assignment: CDR1 SGHDT and CDR2 YYEEEE. Trimming pared 1 base from V and 10 bases from J, leaving 12 bases between. There are 14 residues in the CDR3. The full variable domain, rest sourced from reference TRBV5-6 and TRBJ2-6, is DAGVTQSPTHLIKTRGQQVTLRCSPKSGHDTVSWYQQALGQGPQFIFQYYEEEERQRGNFPDRFSGHQFPNYSSELNVNALLLGDSALYLCASSLRRGINVLTFGAGSRLTVL.